The 11 T cell receptor beta chains given below trace back to one sample, sequenced in a study of beta chain features in type 1 diabetes. Reverse transcription of all isolated RNA meant that expressed TCRB transcripts were sequenced. This table comes from immunoSEQ multiplex PCR, and its TCRdb copy is limited to in-frame clones, with some not included. The repertoire holds hundreds of thousands of clones, with roughly 31% as singletons. The sequencing input was naive CD4+ T cells from blood. Every receptor here comes from a young man in good health.

The chain employs TRBV30 and TRBJ1-1; D unresolved. The V gene lost 4 bases and the J gene lost 5 bases, with 11 bases spanning the gap. CDR3 length equals 12 residues. CDR1 is GTSNPN and CDR2 is SVGIG in the germline V gene (reference sequence). CDR3 region: CAWTEQGTEAFF. The CDR3 DNA follows: TGTGCCTGGACCGAACAAGGGACTGAAGCTTTCTTT.

This chain joins TRBV7-9 and TRBJ1-2; D is uncertain. CDR3 length: 12 residues. Trimming took off 6 bases at V and 6 bases at J, with 11 bases between the two ends. CDR1 is SEHNR and CDR2 is FQNEAQ in the germline V gene (reference sequence). This chain's CDR3 is CASRITTDGYTF. CDR3 in DNA: TGTGCCAGCAGGATAACCACTGATGGCTACACCTTC.

The chain uses TRBV30 and TRBJ1-3; no definite D call. The CDR3 length is 13 residues. V gave up 3 bases and J gave up 6 bases, with 12 bases separating them. Germline lookup yields CDR1 GTSNPN and CDR2 SVGIG (reference sequence). This chain's CDR3 is CAWRPDIANTIYF. DNA of the CDR3: TGTGCCTGGAGACCCGACATAGCAAACACCATATATTTT. Together with reference TRBV30 and TRBJ1-3, the CDR3 gives the full variable domain: SQTIHQWPATLVQPVGSPLSLECTVEGTSNPNLYWYRQAAGRGLQLLFYSVGIGQISSEVPQNLSASRPQDRQFILSSKKLLLSDSGFYLCAWRPDIANTIYFGEGSWLTVV.

This clone was seen only a few times. The chain recombines TRBV30 with TRBJ1-1; D is uncertain. Trimming removed 0 bases at V and 1 base at J, with 12 bases between. This CDR3 region has 15 residues. Germline V gives CDR1 GTSNPN, CDR2 SVGIG (reference sequence). Here the CDR3 DNA reads TGTGCCTGGAGTGTAACTTCGGCGGGGAACACTGAAGCTTTCTTT. Amino acid sequence: CAWSVTSAGNTEAFF.

The chain has TRBV6-6 and TRBJ2-1, with a tentative D call TRBD1 (5 bases). V shed 5 bases and J shed 3 bases, with 8 bases lying between them. Germline values: CDR1 MNHNY, CDR2 SVGAGI (reference sequence). The CDR3 runs 13 residues. CDR3 bases: TGTGCCAGCAGTCAACAGGTCTACAATGAGCAGTTCTTC. Translation: CASSQQVYNEQFF.

V is TRBV2 and J is TRBJ1-1; 9 positions agree with TRBD1. Germline loops: CDR1 SNHLY, CDR2 FYNNEI. This CDR3 spans 14 amino acids. The V and J ends lost 6 bases and 3 bases, in that order; junction bases with no gene match: 5. In DNA form, the CDR3 reads TGTGCCAGCAGCACAGGGGGCGGGCACACTGAAGCTTTCTTT. Translated, it gives CASSTGGGHTEAFF.

V gene TRBV4-1 combines with J gene TRBJ2-1, with D tentatively TRBD1 (6 bases). The CDR3 is 12 residues long. Trimming removed 1 base at V and 15 bases at J, with 13 bases between. Germline V gene data show CDR1 as MGHRA and CDR2 as YSYEKL. CDR3 DNA sequence: TGCGCCAGCAGCCAAGCCCAGGGGATACGGTTCTTC. Protein: CASSQAQGIRFF.

The chain joins TRBV25-1 to TRBJ2-7, with a weak D call TRBD2 (5 bases). The CDR3 sequence is 15 residues long. Germline lookup yields CDR1 MGHDK and CDR2 SYGVNS. The ends were cut back, 1 base at V and 6 bases at J, with 16 bases in the middle. The CDR3 is CASSESRGLPLEQYF. In DNA form, the CDR3 reads TGTGCCAGCAGTGAATCCCGCGGGTTACCCCTCGAGCAGTACTTC.

This clone was detected a few times. In the same sample, other DNA sequences code for this CDR3. This chain uses TRBV30 with TRBJ2-5; 7 nucleotides match TRBD1. V trimming: 0 bases; J trimming: 4 bases; junction bases outside the gene matches: 5. The CDR3 runs 14 residues. Germline CDR1 is GTSNPN and CDR2 is SVGIG (reference sequence). CDR3: CAWSVNRGGETQYF. The CDR3 DNA reads as TGTGCCTGGAGTGTAAACAGGGGCGGAGAGACCCAGTACTTC.

The genes are TRBV9 and TRBJ2-7; no definite D call. CDR3 length: 12 amino acids. Germline-derived CDR1 and CDR2 are SGDLS and YYNGEE. Deletions cut 1 base from V and 2 bases from J, with 4 bases between. CDR3 DNA: TGTGCCAGCAGCGTATCCCCCTACGAGCAGTACTTC. This sequence encodes CASSVSPYEQYF.

The V call is TRBV5-4, the J call TRBJ2-1; 8 nucleotides align to TRBD2. CDR1 is SGHNT and CDR2 is YYREEE in the germline V gene (reference sequence). V lost 0 bases to trimming and J lost 1 base; unmatched junction nucleotides: 0. CDR3 length equals 15 residues. Written as DNA, the CDR3 is TGTGCCAGCAGCTTGGGACTAGCGTCCTACAATGAGCAGTTCTTC. This gives the protein CASSLGLASYNEQFF. Using reference TRBV5-4 and TRBJ2-1 for the parts outside the CDR3, the full variable domain is ETGVTQSPTHLIKTRGQQVTLRCSSQSGHNTVSWYQQALGQGPQFIFQYYREEENGRGNFPPRFSGLQFPNYSSELNVNALELDDSALYLCASSLGLASYNEQFFGPGTRLTVL.